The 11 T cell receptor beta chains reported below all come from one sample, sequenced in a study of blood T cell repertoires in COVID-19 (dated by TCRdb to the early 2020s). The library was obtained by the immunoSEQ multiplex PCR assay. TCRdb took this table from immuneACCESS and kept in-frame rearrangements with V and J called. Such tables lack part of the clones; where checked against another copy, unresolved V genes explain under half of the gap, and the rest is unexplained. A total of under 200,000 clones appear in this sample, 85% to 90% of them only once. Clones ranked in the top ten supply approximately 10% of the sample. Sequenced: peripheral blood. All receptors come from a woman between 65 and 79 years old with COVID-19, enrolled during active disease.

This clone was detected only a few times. CDR3 loop: CASCPLYSPGELFF. In nucleotides, the CDR3 is TGTGCCAGCTGCCCCCTATACAGTCCCGGGGAGCTGTTTTTT. The chain recombines TRBV7-9 with TRBJ2-2; D is ambiguous. The CDR3 length is 14 residues. In germline, CDR1 is SEHNR, CDR2 FQNEAQ (reference sequence). Deletions cut 8 bases from V and 6 bases from J, with 16 bases between.

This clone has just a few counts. The CDR3 DNA reads as TGTGCCAGCTCACCATATTCCGGGGCCAACGTCCTGACTTTC. This gives the protein CASSPYSGANVLTF. The chain joins TRBV18 to TRBJ2-6; D gene ambiguous. This CDR3 region has 14 residues. V gave up 2 bases and J gave up 4 bases, with 6 bases separating them. Germline V gives CDR1 KGHSH, CDR2 LQKENI.

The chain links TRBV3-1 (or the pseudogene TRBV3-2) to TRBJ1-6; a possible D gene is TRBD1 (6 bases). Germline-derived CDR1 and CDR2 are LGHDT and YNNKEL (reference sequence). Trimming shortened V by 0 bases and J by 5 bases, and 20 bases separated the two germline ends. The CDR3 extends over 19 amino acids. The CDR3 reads CASSQDRVAGDSDNSPLHF. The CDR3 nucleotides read TGTGCCAGCAGCCAAGATCGTGTGGCAGGGGATTCGGATAATTCACCCCTCCACTTT.

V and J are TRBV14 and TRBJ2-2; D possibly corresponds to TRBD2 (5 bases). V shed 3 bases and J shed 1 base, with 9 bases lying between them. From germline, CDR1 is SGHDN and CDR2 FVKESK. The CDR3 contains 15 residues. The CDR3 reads CASSHRERNTGELFF. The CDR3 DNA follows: TGTGCCAGCAGCCATAGGGAGAGGAACACCGGGGAGCTGTTTTTT.

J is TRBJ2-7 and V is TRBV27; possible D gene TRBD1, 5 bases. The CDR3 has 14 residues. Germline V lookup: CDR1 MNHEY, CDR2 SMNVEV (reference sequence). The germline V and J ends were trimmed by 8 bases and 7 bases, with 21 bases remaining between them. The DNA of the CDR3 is TGTGCCAGCCCTTCCCCTAGGAACCCAGGGGAGCAGTACTTC. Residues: CASPSPRNPGEQYF.

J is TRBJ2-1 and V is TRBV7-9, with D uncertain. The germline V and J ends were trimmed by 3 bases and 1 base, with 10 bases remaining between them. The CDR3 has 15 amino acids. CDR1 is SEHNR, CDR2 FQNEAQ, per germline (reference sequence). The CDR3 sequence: CASSFGPLSYNEQFF. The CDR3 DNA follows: TGTGCCAGCAGCTTCGGTCCACTTTCCTACAATGAGCAGTTCTTC.

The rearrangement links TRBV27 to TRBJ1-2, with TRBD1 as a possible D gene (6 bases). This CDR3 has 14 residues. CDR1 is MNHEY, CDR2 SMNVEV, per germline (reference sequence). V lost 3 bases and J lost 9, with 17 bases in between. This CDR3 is CASSFRGSVFSYTF. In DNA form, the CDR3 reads TGTGCCAGCAGTTTTAGGGGGTCGGTTTTTAGCTACACCTTC.

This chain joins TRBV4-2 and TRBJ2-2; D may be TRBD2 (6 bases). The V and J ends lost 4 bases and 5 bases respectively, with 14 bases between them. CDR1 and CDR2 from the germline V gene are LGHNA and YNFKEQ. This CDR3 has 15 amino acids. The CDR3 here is CASSPESGRTGELFF. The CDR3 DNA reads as TGTGCCAGCAGCCCAGAGTCAGGGAGGACCGGGGAGCTGTTTTTT.

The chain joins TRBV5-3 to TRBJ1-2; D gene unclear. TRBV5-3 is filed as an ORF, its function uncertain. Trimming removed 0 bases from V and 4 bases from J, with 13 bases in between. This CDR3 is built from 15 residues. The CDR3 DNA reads TGTGCCAGAAGCTTGGGCGGCGGGGAATTCTATGGCTACACCTTC. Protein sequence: CARSLGGGEFYGYTF.

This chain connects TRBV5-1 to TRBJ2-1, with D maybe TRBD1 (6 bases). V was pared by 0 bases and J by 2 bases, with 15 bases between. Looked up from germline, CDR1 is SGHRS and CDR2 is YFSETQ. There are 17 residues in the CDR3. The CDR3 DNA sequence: TGCGCCAGCAGCTTGGATTACGTGGACAGAGCCTACAATGAGCAGTTCTTC. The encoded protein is CASSLDYVDRAYNEQFF. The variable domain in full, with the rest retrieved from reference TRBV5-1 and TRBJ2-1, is KAGVTQTPRYLIKTRGQQVTLSCSPISGHRSVSWYQQTPGQGLQFLFEYFSETQRNKGNFPGRFSGRQFSNSRSEMNVSTLELGDSALYLCASSLDYVDRAYNEQFFGPGTRLTVL.

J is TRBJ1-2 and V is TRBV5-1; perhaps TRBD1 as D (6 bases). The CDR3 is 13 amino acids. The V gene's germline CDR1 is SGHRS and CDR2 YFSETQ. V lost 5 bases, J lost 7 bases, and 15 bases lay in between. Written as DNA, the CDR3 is TGCGCCAGCAGGACCGGGACACTCGCTGGCTACACCTTC. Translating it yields CASRTGTLAGYTF.